The source of this TCR beta chain is a study of blood T cell repertoires in COVID-19. Study-level information: There were acute and convalescent COVID-19 samples, and they came from the United States, Italy and Spain.

TCRdb's copy holds only in-frame clones and misses some; the assay was immunoSEQ multiplex PCR. This sample has more than 85,000 clones, with around 85% found just once. CDR1 SGHNT and CDR2 YYREEE come from the germline V gene (reference sequence). Trimming removed 4 bases from V and 3 bases from J; junction bases left unmatched: 7. CDR3 length: 14 residues. Sample: PBMCs or T cells enriched from blood (not recorded which). This sequence joins TRBV5-4 and TRBJ2-7, with 7 bases fitting TRBD2. The receptor was isolated from a woman in her forties or fifties who had recovered from COVID-19. The CDR3 here is CASSPTSRDYEQYF. The DNA of the CDR3 is TGTGCCAGCAGCCCGACTAGCCGAGACTACGAGCAGTACTTC. The whole variable domain, filled in from reference TRBV5-4 and TRBJ2-7, reads ETGVTQSPTHLIKTRGQQVTLRCSSQSGHNTVSWYQQALGQGPQFIFQYYREEENGRGNFPPRFSGLQFPNYSSELNVNALELDDSALYLCASSPTSRDYEQYFGPGTRLTVT.